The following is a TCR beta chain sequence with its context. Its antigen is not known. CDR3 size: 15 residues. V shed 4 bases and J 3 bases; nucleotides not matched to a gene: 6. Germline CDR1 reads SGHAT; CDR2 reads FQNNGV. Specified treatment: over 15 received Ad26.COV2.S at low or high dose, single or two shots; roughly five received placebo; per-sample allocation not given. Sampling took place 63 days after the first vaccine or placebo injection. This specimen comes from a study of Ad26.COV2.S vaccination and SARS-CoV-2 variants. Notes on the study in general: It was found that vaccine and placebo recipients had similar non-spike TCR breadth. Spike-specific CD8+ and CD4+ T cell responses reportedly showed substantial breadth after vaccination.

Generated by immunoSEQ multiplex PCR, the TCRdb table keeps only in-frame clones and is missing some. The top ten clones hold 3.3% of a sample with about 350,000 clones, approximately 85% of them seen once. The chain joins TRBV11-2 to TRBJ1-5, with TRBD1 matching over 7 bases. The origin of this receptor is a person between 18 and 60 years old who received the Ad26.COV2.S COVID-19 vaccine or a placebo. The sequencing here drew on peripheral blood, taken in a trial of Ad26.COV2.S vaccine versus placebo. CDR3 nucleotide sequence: TGTGCCAGCAGCTCCACGACAGGGACCAATCAGCCCCAGCATTTT. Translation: CASSSTTGTNQPQHF. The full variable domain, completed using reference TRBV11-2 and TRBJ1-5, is EAGVAQSPRYKIIEKRQSVAFWCNPISGHATLYWYQQILGQGPKLLIQFQNNGVVDDSQLPKDRFSAERLKGVDSTLKIQPAKLEDSAVYLCASSSTTGTNQPQHFGDGTRLSIL.